The present T cell receptor (beta chain) was sequenced within a study of human T cells and chemical hapten exposure. As for this clonotype: Compared with germline, one end of the junction differs, possibly owing to a read error.

Noted time point: patch test 3, about 24 weeks after DPC sensitization. Treatment described: therapeutic diphenylcyclopropenone sensitization with weekly scalp DPC. The CDR3 length is 13 residues. Germline CDR1 and CDR2: SSHAT and FNYEAQ (reference sequence). TCRdb fed the RACE reads into MiXCR, producing one record per CDR3 protein. Of some 110,000 distinct CDR3 sequences in the sample, less than 45% are singletons; the top ten hold around 2.5%. The clonotype was recovered from a man between 40 and 49 years old with alopecia areata. Some clones in this sample may be carry-over from other donors' samples. The V gene is TRBV7-7, the J gene TRBJ2-1; D is uncertain. This specimen was whole blood, taken in connection with sensitization to the hapten diphenylcyclopropenone (DPC). CDR3 in DNA: TGTGCTAGCAGCTCAAGGGCCGATAATGAGCAGTTCTTC. Translated: CASSSRADNEQFF.